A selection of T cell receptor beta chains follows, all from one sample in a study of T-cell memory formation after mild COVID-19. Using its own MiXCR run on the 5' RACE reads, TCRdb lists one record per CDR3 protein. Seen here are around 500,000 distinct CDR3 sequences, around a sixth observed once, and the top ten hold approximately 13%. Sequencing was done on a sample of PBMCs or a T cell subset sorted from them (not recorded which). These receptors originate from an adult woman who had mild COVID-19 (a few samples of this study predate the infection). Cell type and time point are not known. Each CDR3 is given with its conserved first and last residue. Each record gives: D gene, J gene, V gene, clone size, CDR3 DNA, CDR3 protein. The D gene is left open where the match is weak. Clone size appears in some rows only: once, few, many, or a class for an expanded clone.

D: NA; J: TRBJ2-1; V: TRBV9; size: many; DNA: TGTGCCAGCAGCGTAGGGACTCTCTCCTACAATGAGCAGTTCTTC; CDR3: CASSVGTLSYNEQFF
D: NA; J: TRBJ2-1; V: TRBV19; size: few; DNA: TGTGCCAGTAGTATAACGGGCGGGGAGAGCTCCTACAATGAGCAGTTCTTC; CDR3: CASSITGGESSYNEQFF
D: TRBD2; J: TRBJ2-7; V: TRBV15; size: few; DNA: TGTGCCACCAGCACTCGGACTAGCGGGGTCTACGAGCAGTACTTC; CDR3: CATSTRTSGVYEQYF
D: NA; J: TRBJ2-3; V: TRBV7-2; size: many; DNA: TGTGCCAGCAGCTTCGAAAGAGGGAGGATGAATACGCAGTATTTT; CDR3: CASSFERGRMNTQYF
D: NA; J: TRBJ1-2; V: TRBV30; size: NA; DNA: TGTGCCTTCAAAGGGCTTGGGACGAGGGGCTACACCTTC; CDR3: CAFKGLGTRGYTF
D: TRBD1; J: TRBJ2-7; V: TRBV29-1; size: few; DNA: TGCAGCGTTTGGCGACAGGGAGAATACGAGCAGTACTTC; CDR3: CSVWRQGEYEQYF
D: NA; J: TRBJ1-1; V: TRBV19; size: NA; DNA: TGTGCCAGTAGTATATCGGCAACTGAAGCTTTCTTT; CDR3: CASSISATEAFF
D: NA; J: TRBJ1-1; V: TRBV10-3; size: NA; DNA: TGTGCCATCAGTGGGGACGCCTCGGCTGAAGCTTTCTTT; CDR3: CAISGDASAEAFF
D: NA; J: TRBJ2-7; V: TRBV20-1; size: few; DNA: TGCAGTGCTAGAGTCAGGACAGGTTCGCGGGGTGTTGCCGGCGAGCAGTACTTC; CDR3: CSARVRTGSRGVAGEQYF
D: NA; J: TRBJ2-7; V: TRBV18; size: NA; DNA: TGTGCCAGCTCACGATACGGGTCGAGCTCCTACGAGCAGTACTTC; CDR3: CASSRYGSSSYEQYF
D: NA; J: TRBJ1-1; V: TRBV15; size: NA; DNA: TGTGCCACCAGCAGAGCTCCAGTCCGGTCGGGCACTGAAGCTTTCTTT; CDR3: CATSRAPVRSGTEAFF
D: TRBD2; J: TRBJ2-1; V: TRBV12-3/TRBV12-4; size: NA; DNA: TGTGCCAGCAGTTCCCGGACTAGCGCGTACAATGAGCAGTTCTTC; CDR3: CASSSRTSAYNEQFF
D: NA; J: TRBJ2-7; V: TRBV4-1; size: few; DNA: TGCGCCAGCAGCCACCGTACGGTGAGCTCCTACGAGCAGTACTTC; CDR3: CASSHRTVSSYEQYF
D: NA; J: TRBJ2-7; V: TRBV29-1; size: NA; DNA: TGCAGCGTTGAAGATTCCTCCGGGACGTCCTCCTACGAGCAGTACTTC; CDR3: CSVEDSSGTSSYEQYF
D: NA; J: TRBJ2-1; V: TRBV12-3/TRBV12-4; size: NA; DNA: TGTGCCAGCAGTGACCGGGACACTACCTACAATGAGCAGTTCTTC; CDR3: CASSDRDTTYNEQFF
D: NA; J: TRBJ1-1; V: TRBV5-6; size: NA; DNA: TGTGCCAGCAGCTTGTTAAATAGAGGGAACACTGAAGCTTTCTTT; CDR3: CASSLLNRGNTEAFF
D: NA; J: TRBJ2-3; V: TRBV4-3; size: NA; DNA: TGCGCCAGCAGTCAGAGGAAGGGGGGGAGCACAGATACGCAGTATTTT; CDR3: CASSQRKGGSTDTQYF
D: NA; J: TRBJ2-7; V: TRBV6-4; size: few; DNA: TGTGCCAGCAAAGTTCCCGAGCAGTACTTC; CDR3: CASKVPEQYF
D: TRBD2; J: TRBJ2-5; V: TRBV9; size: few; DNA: TGTGCCAGCAGCCCACACGGGGGGGTACAAGAGACCCAGTACTTC; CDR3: CASSPHGGVQETQYF
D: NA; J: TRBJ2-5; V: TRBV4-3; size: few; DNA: TGCGCCAGCAGCCAAGATTCTCCCCTCCCTAGCGAGGTTTTGACCCAGTACTTC; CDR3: CASSQDSPLPSEVLTQYF
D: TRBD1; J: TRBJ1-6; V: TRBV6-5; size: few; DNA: TGTGCCAGCAGATACGACAGGGGCAATTCACCCCTCCACTTT; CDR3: CASRYDRGNSPLHF
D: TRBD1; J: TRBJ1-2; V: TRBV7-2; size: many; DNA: TGTGCCAGCAGCTTAGTTGGGACAGGAAATAACTATGGCTACACCTTC; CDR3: CASSLVGTGNNYGYTF
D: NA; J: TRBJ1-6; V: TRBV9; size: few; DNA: TGTGCCAGCAGCGTAGGGGGTAGCCGGGATTCACCCCTCCACTTT; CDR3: CASSVGGSRDSPLHF
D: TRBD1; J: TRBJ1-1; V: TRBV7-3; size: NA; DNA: TGTGCCAGCAGCCTGGGACAGGGGAGGTTGAACACTGAAGCTTTCTTT; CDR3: CASSLGQGRLNTEAFF
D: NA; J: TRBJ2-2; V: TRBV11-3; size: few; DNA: TGTGCCAGCGGGCATGTCGGCGGGGAGCTGTTTTTT; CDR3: CASGHVGGELFF
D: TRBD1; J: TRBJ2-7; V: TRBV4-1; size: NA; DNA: TGCGCCAGCAGCCAAGATCCGGACAGGGGTATCTACGAGCAGTACTTC; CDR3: CASSQDPDRGIYEQYF
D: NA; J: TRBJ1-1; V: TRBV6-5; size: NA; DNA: TGTGCCAGCAGTTACTCGAGCCAAAACACTGAAGCTTTCTTT; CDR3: CASSYSSQNTEAFF
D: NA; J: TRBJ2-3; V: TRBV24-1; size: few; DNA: TGTGCCACCAGTGATCGAGAGCGGTTCACAGATACGCAGTATTTT; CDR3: CATSDRERFTDTQYF
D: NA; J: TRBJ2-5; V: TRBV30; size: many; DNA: TGTGCCTGGGTGACAGAGGTTAAAGAGACCCAGTACTTC; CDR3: CAWVTEVKETQYF
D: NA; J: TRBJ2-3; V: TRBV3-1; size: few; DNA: TGTGCCAGCAGCCAAGGCCCTTGGGGACTCGAAAGCACAGATACGCAGTATTTT; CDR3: CASSQGPWGLESTDTQYF
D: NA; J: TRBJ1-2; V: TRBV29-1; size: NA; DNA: TGCAGCGTTGTAGGGGGGAGCCCAGGGTTACGGGGCTACACCTTC; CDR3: CSVVGGSPGLRGYTF
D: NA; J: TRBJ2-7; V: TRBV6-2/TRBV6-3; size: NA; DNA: TGTGCCAGCAGTTACCCCGAGGCCTACGAGCAGTACTTC; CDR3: CASSYPEAYEQYF
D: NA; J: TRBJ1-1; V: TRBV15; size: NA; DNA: TGTGCCACCAGCAGAGAGGGCACTGAAGCTTTCTTT; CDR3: CATSREGTEAFF
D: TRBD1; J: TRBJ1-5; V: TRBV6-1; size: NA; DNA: TGTGTCTCGGGGCCCGGGACAGGGGGCTTGCGCAATCAGCCCCAGCATTTT; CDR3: CVSGPGTGGLRNQPQHF
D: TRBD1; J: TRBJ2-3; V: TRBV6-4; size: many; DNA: TGTGCCAGCAGTGACTCCGAGACAGGGGGAACAGATACGCAGTATTTT; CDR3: CASSDSETGGTDTQYF
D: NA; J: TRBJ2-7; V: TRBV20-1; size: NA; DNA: TGCAGTGCGAACCACAATTCAAACAGCTACGAGCAGTACTTC; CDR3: CSANHNSNSYEQYF
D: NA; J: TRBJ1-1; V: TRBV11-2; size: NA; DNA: TGTGCCAGCAGCTTATTTGGAGAGGACACTGAAGCTTTCTTT; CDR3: CASSLFGEDTEAFF
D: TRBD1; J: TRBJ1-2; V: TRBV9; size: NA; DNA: TGTGCCAGCAGCGTAGACCCCGACAGGGGGCAGGACTATGGCTACACCTTC; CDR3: CASSVDPDRGQDYGYTF
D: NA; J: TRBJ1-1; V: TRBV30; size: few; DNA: TGTGCCTGGAGCCAATTCAGCGGATACACTGAAGCTTTCTTT; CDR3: CAWSQFSGYTEAFF
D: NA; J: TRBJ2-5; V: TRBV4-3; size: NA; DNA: TGCGCCAGCAGCCAGAGGGACAAAGCCCAAGAGACCCAGTACTTC; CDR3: CASSQRDKAQETQYF
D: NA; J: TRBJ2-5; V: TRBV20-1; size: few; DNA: TGCAGTGCTAGAGAGTTCTCTAGGAGGGAGACCCAGTACTTC; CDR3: CSAREFSRRETQYF
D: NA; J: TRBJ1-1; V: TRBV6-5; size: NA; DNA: TGTGCCAGCAGTCGGACGCCAGGGAGGGCTGAAGCTTTCTTT; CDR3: CASSRTPGRAEAFF
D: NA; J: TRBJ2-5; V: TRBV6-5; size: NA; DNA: TGTGCCAGCAGTTACCTAGACAGCTACGAGACCCAGTACTTC; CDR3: CASSYLDSYETQYF
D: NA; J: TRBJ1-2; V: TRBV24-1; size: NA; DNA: TGTGCCACCAGTGATCCCTCCGGGACAATCCGTGGCTACACCTTC; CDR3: CATSDPSGTIRGYTF
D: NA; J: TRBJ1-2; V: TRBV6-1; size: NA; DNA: TGTGCCAGCAGCGGACTCCATACCGGCCTCCGAGGGGGCTACACCTTC; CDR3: CASSGLHTGLRGGYTF
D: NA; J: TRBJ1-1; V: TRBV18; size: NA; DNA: TGTGCCAGCTCACGAGGGACGGACACTGAAGCTTTCTTT; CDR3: CASSRGTDTEAFF
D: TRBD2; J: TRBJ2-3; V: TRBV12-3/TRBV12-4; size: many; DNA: TGTGCCAGCAGTGGGACTAGCGGGAGTCTTCGTACGCAGTATTTT; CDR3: CASSGTSGSLRTQYF
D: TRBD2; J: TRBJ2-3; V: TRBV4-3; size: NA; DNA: TGCGCCAGCAGCCAGAGGATCGGGGGGAGGGACCTCCTCACAGATACGCAGTATTTT; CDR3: CASSQRIGGRDLLTDTQYF
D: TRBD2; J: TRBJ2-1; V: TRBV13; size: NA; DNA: TGTGCCAGCAGCTTAGGCCGGTTGGCTAGCGGCCACAATGAGCAGTTCTTC; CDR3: CASSLGRLASGHNEQFF
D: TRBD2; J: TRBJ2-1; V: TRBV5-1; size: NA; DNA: TGCGCCAGCAGCTCCACCGGGACTACCAACAATGAGCAGTTCTTC; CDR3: CASSSTGTTNNEQFF
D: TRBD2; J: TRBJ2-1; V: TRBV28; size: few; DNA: TGTGCCAGCGTCAGCGGGAGTAGGTACAATGAGCAGTTCTTC; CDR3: CASVSGSRYNEQFF
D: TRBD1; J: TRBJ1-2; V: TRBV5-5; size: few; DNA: TGTGCCAGCAGCTCTCCTTTCCGGGACAGGGGAGGCGGCTACACCTTC; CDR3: CASSSPFRDRGGGYTF
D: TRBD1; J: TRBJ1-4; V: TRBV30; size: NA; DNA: TGTGCCTGGAGTACTGGGGACAGGGATAATGAAAAACTGTTTTTT; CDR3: CAWSTGDRDNEKLFF
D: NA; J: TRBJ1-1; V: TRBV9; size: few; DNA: TGTGCCAGCAGCGTAGACAGATACACTGAAGCTTTCTTT; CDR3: CASSVDRYTEAFF
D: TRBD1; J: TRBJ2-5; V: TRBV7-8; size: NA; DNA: TGTGCCAGCAGCAGACACAGGGGGCTGGGAGAGACCCAGTACTTC; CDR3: CASSRHRGLGETQYF
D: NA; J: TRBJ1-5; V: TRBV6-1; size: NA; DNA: TGTGCCACCTGGACTCAGGGGTATAGCAATCAGCCCCAGCATTTT; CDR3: CATWTQGYSNQPQHF
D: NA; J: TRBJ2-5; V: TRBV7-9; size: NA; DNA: TGTGCCAGCAGCCCCGCCGTGGAGACCCAGTACTTC; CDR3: CASSPAVETQYF
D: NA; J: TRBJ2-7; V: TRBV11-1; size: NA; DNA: TGTGCCAGCAGCATAAGCTCAGGGACTTACGAGCAGTACTTC; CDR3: CASSISSGTYEQYF
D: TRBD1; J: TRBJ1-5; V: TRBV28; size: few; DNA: TGTGCCAGCCGACAGGGGCCGAATAGCAATCAGCCCCAGCATTTT; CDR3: CASRQGPNSNQPQHF